The clone carrying this T cell receptor (beta chain) is labeled medium-sized. The data were obtained in a study of T cell responses to AZD1222 COVID-19 vaccine. The junction had 8 bases not matched to a gene; V was cut back by 6 bases and J by 1 base. The CDR3 has 14 residues. CDR1 is SQVTM and CDR2 is ANQGSEA in the germline V gene. Clones were sequenced by immunoSEQ multiplex PCR, and TCRdb holds only the in-frame ones, with some missing. The data hold roughly 30,000 clones, with around 80% observed a single time. The chain has TRBV29-1 and TRBJ1-1, with TRBD1 matching 7 bases. This sample comprised peripheral blood, obtained on day 0 of AZD1222 vaccination. The TCR comes from an adult in good health. The CDR3 nucleotides are TGCAGCGTCCTAACAGGGGTGGCGAACACTGAAGCTTTCTTT. Its translation is CSVLTGVANTEAFF.